The 8 T cell receptor beta chains below all came from one sample that was sequenced in a study of T cell responses to AZD1222 COVID-19 vaccine. The assay was immunoSEQ multiplex PCR, and TCRdb's table has in-frame clones only and misses some. The repertoire has fewer than 30,000 clones, around 83% of them found once; the top ten carry more than 7.5%. The sample here was peripheral blood, taken 28 days after the second AZD1222 dose. These receptors were collected from an adult who received the AZD1222 COVID-19 vaccine.

This sequence joins TRBV3-1 (or the pseudogene TRBV3-2) and TRBJ1-1, with TRBD1 matching 8 bases. This CDR3 has 14 residues. Germline CDR1 LGHDT, CDR2 YNNKEL (reference sequence). J lost 9 bases, V lost 0 bases, and 6 bases had no gene match. CDR3 nucleotides: TGTGCCAGCAGCCAAGAGGGCAGGGGGCTTAAAGCTTTCTTT. Protein sequence: CASSQEGRGLKAFF.

This clone was detected a few times. The chain joins TRBV30 to TRBJ1-1; D is unclear. V dropped 2 bases and J dropped 1 base, with 8 bases sitting between them. This CDR3 region has 13 residues. Germline V gene sequence: CDR1 GTSNPN, CDR2 SVGIG (reference sequence). In DNA, the CDR3 is TGTGCCTGGAGTCGATATGGGAACACTGAAGCTTTCTTT. Its protein is CAWSRYGNTEAFF.

This clone was seen a handful of times. The gene calls are TRBV28 and TRBJ1-1; 7 bases agree with TRBD1. V lost 4 bases to trimming and J lost 1 base; unmatched junction nucleotides: 9. This CDR3 is 16 amino acids long. The V gene's germline CDR1 is MDHEN and CDR2 SYDVKM. CDR3 DNA sequence: TGTGCCAGCAGTTCGCCGACAGGGAGGGGGAACACTGAAGCTTTCTTT. Protein: CASSSPTGRGNTEAFF.

The chain combines TRBV5-6 with TRBJ1-1, with 7 bases lining up with TRBD1. Losses at the gene ends were 4 bases for V and 4 bases for J; bases not matched to a gene: 7. The CDR3 covers 14 residues. CDR1 and CDR2 from the germline V gene are SGHDT and YYEEEE. The CDR3, as DNA: TGTGCCAGCAGCCCGACAGGGATAATCACTGAAGCTTTCTTT. Amino acid sequence: CASSPTGIITEAFF. The full variable domain, with the rest looked up from reference TRBV5-6 and TRBJ1-1, is DAGVTQSPTHLIKTRGQQVTLRCSPKSGHDTVSWYQQALGQGPQFIFQYYEEEERQRGNFPDRFSGHQFPNYSSELNVNALLLGDSALYLCASSPTGIITEAFFGQGTRLTVV.

The chain combines TRBV2 with TRBJ2-1; D possibly corresponds to TRBD1 (6 bases). CDR3 length: 15 amino acids. Trimming took 4 bases from V and 0 from J, leaving 10 bases between them. Germline-derived CDR1 and CDR2 are SNHLY and FYNNEI. The CDR3 sequence: CASSVGHHSYNEQFF. In DNA, the CDR3 is TGTGCCAGCAGTGTGGGACACCACTCCTACAATGAGCAGTTCTTC. The full variable domain, completed using reference TRBV2 and TRBJ2-1, is EPEVTQTPSHQVTQMGQEVILRCVPISNHLYFYWYRQILGQKVEFLVSFYNNEISEKSEIFDDQFSVERPDGSNFTLKIRSTKLEDSAMYFCASSVGHHSYNEQFFGPGTRLTVL.

This clone came up once. The chain couples TRBV20-1 to TRBJ1-1; 8 bases match TRBD1. Per the germline V gene, CDR1 is DFQATT and CDR2 is SNEGSKA (reference sequence). Trimming removed 4 bases from V and 8 bases from J; junction bases left unmatched: 3. The CDR3 loop spans 11 amino acids. For the CDR3, the DNA is TGCAGTGCTACGGACAGGGACGAAGCTTTCTTT. Protein sequence: CSATDRDEAFF.

This chain links TRBV28 with TRBJ1-1, with a possible D match to TRBD1 (6 bases). This CDR3 is built from 14 residues. Deletions cut 6 bases from V and 0 bases from J, with 11 bases between. Per the germline V gene, CDR1 is MDHEN and CDR2 is SYDVKM. CDR3 nucleotide sequence: TGTGCCAGCAGAAACAGGGATTTGAACACTGAAGCTTTCTTT. Translated: CASRNRDLNTEAFF.

The chain recombines TRBV3-1 (or the pseudogene TRBV3-2) with TRBJ1-4; no definite D call. Germline V gene data show CDR1 as LGHDT and CDR2 as YNNKEL (reference sequence). The CDR3 length is 12 residues. V lost 2 bases and J 6 bases, leaving 4 bases between the germline ends. CDR3 loop: CASSQNDEKLFF. DNA for the CDR3: TGTGCCAGCAGCCAAAACGATGAAAAACTGTTTTTT.